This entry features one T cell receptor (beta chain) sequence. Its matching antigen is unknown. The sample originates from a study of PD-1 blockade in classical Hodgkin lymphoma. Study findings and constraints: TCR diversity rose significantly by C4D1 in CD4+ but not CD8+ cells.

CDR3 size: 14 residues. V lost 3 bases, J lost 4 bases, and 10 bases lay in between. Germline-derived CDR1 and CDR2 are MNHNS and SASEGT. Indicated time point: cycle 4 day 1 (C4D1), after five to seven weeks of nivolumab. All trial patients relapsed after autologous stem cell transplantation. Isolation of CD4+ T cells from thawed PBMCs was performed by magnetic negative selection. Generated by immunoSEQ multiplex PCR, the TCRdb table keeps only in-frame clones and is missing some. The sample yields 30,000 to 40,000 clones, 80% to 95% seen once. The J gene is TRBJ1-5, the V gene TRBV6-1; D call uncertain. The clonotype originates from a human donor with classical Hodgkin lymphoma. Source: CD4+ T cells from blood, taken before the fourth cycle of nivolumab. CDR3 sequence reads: CASSDWQPNQPQHF. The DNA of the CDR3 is TGTGCCAGCAGTGATTGGCAGCCTAATCAGCCCCAGCATTTT.